This entry lists 21 T cell receptor beta chains sequenced from one sample in a study of T cell responses to AZD1222 COVID-19 vaccine. Some clones are missing from TCRdb's copy, which holds only in-frame ones; the method was immunoSEQ multiplex PCR. The repertoire has about 140,000 clones, 90% to 95% of them found once; the top ten carry under 2.5%. This specimen consisted of peripheral blood, obtained on day 0 of AZD1222 vaccination. The receptors here all came from an adult in good health.

A word on this clone: The conserved closing phenylalanine or tryptophan is absent in this CDR3, likely reflecting a read error. It is unclear where the CDR3 begins or ends on the DNA, so no DNA is shown, and the CDR3 is as TCRdb lists it. This chain links TRBV11-2 with TRBJ2-4; the listed D gene, TRBD1, was not tested against the DNA. Per the germline V gene, CDR1 is SGHAT and CDR2 is FQNNGV. The CDR3 adds up to 14 amino acids, both ends counted. The CDR3 sequence is CASSHNLNRDRGRL.

V is TRBV28 and J is TRBJ2-7; unclear D gene. The germline V gene has CDR1 MDHEN and CDR2 SYDVKM. V lost 2 bases, J lost 1 base, and 9 bases lay in between. The CDR3 has 14 residues. The CDR3 sequence: CASSLRVVSYEQYF. As DNA, the CDR3 is TGTGCCAGCAGTTTAAGGGTAGTATCCTACGAGCAGTACTTC. The whole variable domain, remainder taken from reference TRBV28 and TRBJ2-7, is DVKVTQSSRYLVKRTGEKVFLECVQDMDHENMFWYRQDPGLGLRLIYFSYDVKMKEKGDIPEGYSVSREKKERFSLILESASTNQTSMYLCASSLRVVSYEQYFGPGTRLTVT.

V gene TRBV4-2 combines with J gene TRBJ1-1; the match to TRBD1 covers 9 bases. CDR3 length equals 18 residues. The trim removed 2 bases at V and 1 base at J, leaving 11 bases unmatched. Germline loops: CDR1 LGHNA, CDR2 YNFKEQ. The CDR3 DNA reads as TGTGCCAGCAGCCAAAAGAGCTGGACAGGGGATAAGAACACTGAAGCTTTCTTT. Amino acid sequence: CASSQKSWTGDKNTEAFF.

The genes are TRBV9 and TRBJ1-1, with 7 bases matching TRBD1. The J segment lost 5 bases and the V segment lost 0 bases, leaving 13 bases of the junction unmatched. Germline values: CDR1 SGDLS, CDR2 YYNGEE. The CDR3 totals 17 residues. CDR3 in amino acids: CASSVGPPSRGRTEAFF. The CDR3 DNA is TGTGCCAGCAGCGTAGGCCCCCCATCAAGGGGGCGGACTGAAGCTTTCTTT.

This chain connects TRBV2 to TRBJ1-1; D is perhaps TRBD1 (6 bases). CDR3 length: 14 amino acids. Germline CDR1 and CDR2: SNHLY and FYNNEI. V was clipped by 4 bases and J by 1 base, with 10 bases between them. CDR3 residues: CASSGTGPNTEAFF. The CDR3 bases are TGTGCCAGCAGTGGTACAGGGCCGAACACTGAAGCTTTCTTT. The whole variable domain, filled in from reference TRBV2 and TRBJ1-1, reads EPEVTQTPSHQVTQMGQEVILRCVPISNHLYFYWYRQILGQKVEFLVSFYNNEISEKSEIFDDQFSVERPDGSNFTLKIRSTKLEDSAMYFCASSGTGPNTEAFFGQGTRLTVV.

The chain has TRBV6-6 and TRBJ2-7; 7 bases align to TRBD1. Trimming took 3 bases from V and 2 from J; bases not matched to a gene: 10. The CDR3 is 16 residues long. The germline CDR1 and CDR2 sequences are MNHNY and SVGAGI (reference sequence). The CDR3 region is CASSYPGQAKPYEQYF. In DNA, the CDR3 is TGTGCCAGCAGTTATCCCGGACAGGCTAAACCCTACGAGCAGTACTTC.

This clone was counted between two and nine times. J is TRBJ1-5 and V is TRBV6-2 or TRBV6-3; a possible D gene is TRBD1 (5 bases). Germline assignment: CDR1 MNHEY and CDR2 SVGEGT. Trimming took off 6 bases at V and 7 bases at J, with 13 bases between the two ends. The CDR3 is made up of 13 amino acids. Here the CDR3 DNA reads TGTGCCAGCAGCCCCGGGACGGGCCAGCCCCAGCATTTT. Amino acid sequence: CASSPGTGQPQHF.

The V call is TRBV7-2, the J call TRBJ2-5; D call uncertain. Germline V gene sequence: CDR1 SGHTA, CDR2 FQGNSA. This CDR3 spans 14 amino acids. V was shortened by 5 bases and J by 3 bases, with 13 bases between the two germline ends. DNA for the CDR3: TGTGCCAGCAGCCCGACCGGCTGGAAAGAGACCCAGTACTTC. This encodes CASSPTGWKETQYF.

The chain uses TRBV6-6 and TRBJ1-5; 9 bases match TRBD1. V lost 7 bases and J lost 7; bases outside the gene matches: 8. The CDR3 covers 14 residues. Germline assignment: CDR1 MNHNY and CDR2 SVGAGI (reference sequence). The CDR3 DNA sequence: TGTGCCAGCACCCCGGGACAGGGAGGACAGCCCCAGCATTTT. Translated, it gives CASTPGQGGQPQHF.

The rearrangement links TRBV29-1 to TRBJ2-6; D call uncertain. CDR3 size: 14 residues. Trimming took 5 bases from V and 3 from J, leaving 11 bases between them. Per the germline V gene, CDR1 is SQVTM and CDR2 is ANQGSEA. The DNA of the CDR3 is TGCAGCGTTCAAGGTGCAGGTGGGGCCAACGTCCTGACTTTC. It translates to CSVQGAGGANVLTF.

The rearrangement links TRBV3-1 (or the pseudogene TRBV3-2) to TRBJ2-1; 9 bases line up with TRBD2. This CDR3 has 14 amino acids. CDR1 and CDR2 (germline): LGHDT, YNNKEL (reference sequence). After removal of 4 bases from V and 7 bases from J, the junction contained 5 bases not matched to a gene. The CDR3 coding sequence is TGTGCCAGCAGCCCTCGGACTAGCGAAAATGAGCAGTTCTTC. It encodes CASSPRTSENEQFF.

This clone was counted ten times or more. The chain couples TRBV6-4 to TRBJ2-2, with 9 positions matching TRBD1. V shed 2 bases, J shed 5 bases, and the junction held 3 bases outside the gene matches. The CDR3 contains 15 residues. Germline loops: CDR1 MRHNA, CDR2 SNTAGT. CDR3 protein: CASSDGDRETGELFF. As DNA, the CDR3 is TGTGCCAGCAGTGACGGGGACAGGGAAACCGGGGAGCTGTTTTTT.

The rearrangement joins TRBV2 to TRBJ1-1; D uncertain. The germline V gene encodes CDR1 SNHLY and CDR2 FYNNEI. There are 13 residues in the CDR3. With 6 bases removed from V and 0 bases from J, the gap between germline ends came to 8 bases. The chain's CDR3 is CASRERLNTEAFF. In nucleotides, the CDR3 is TGTGCCAGCAGAGAAAGGTTGAACACTGAAGCTTTCTTT.

The chain uses TRBV3-1 (or the pseudogene TRBV3-2) and TRBJ1-2; D perhaps matches TRBD1 (6 bases). The length of the CDR3 is 15 residues. The germline CDR1 and CDR2 sequences are LGHDT and YNNKEL (reference sequence). V gave up 1 base and J gave up 7 bases, with 16 bases separating them. The CDR3 DNA is TGTGCCAGCAGCCAAGTAAGAGGGGGGGACTCTGGCTACACCTTC. Its translation is CASSQVRGGDSGYTF.

V and J are TRBV28 and TRBJ1-2; tentatively, D is TRBD1 (6 bases). Per the germline V gene, CDR1 is MDHEN and CDR2 is SYDVKM. The CDR3 runs 14 residues. V was trimmed by 5 bases and J by 7 bases, leaving 17 bases between them. The CDR3 reads CASSPTVGGRGYTF. The DNA for the CDR3 is TGTGCCAGCAGTCCGACGGTTGGGGGCCGTGGCTACACCTTC.

The V call is TRBV24-1, the J call TRBJ2-1; perhaps TRBD1 as D (5 bases). The CDR3 runs 12 residues. Germline loops: CDR1 KGHDR, CDR2 SFDVKD. Trimming took 3 bases from V and 9 from J, leaving 8 bases between them. The CDR3: CATSDQGFEQFF. The CDR3 DNA reads TGTGCCACCAGTGATCAGGGATTTGAGCAGTTCTTC.

The sample holds one count of this clone. The chain carries TRBV7-3 and TRBJ1-5; TRBD1 matches 8 bases. Germline V lookup: CDR1 SGHTA, CDR2 FQGTGA. There are 13 residues in the CDR3. The V segment lost 2 bases and the J segment 9 bases; nucleotides outside the gene matches: 3. In DNA, the CDR3 is TGTGCCAGCAGCTTAGACAGGGGATTGCCCCAGCATTTT. Its translation: CASSLDRGLPQHF.

This rearrangement joins TRBV25-1 to TRBJ1-6; 9 bases line up with TRBD1. Germline values: CDR1 MGHDK, CDR2 SYGVNS. Unmatched junction bases numbered 3, after V lost 2 bases and J lost 7 bases. The CDR3 has 15 residues. The CDR3 sequence: CASSERQGGNSPLHF. In DNA, the CDR3 is TGTGCCAGCAGTGAACGACAGGGGGGAAATTCACCCCTCCACTTT.

The V gene is TRBV27, the J gene TRBJ2-1, with D perhaps TRBD2 (5 bases). This CDR3 comprises 13 residues. V was clipped by 4 bases and J by 5 bases, with 9 bases between them. Germline CDR1 is MNHEY and CDR2 is SMNVEV (reference sequence). CDR3 sequence reads: CASSSNGDNEQFF. The CDR3 coding sequence is TGTGCCAGCAGTTCTAACGGGGACAATGAGCAGTTCTTC.

V gene TRBV27 combines with J gene TRBJ1-6; 8 bases match TRBD1. CDR3 length: 16 residues. Looked up from germline, CDR1 is MNHEY and CDR2 is SMNVEV (reference sequence). V shed 2 bases, J shed 5 bases, and the junction held 5 bases outside the gene matches. The CDR3: CASSLGQGNNNSPLHF. CDR3 DNA sequence: TGTGCCAGCAGTTTAGGACAGGGCAACAATAATTCACCCCTCCACTTT.

The DNA for the CDR3 is TGTGCCAGCAGCCGAGGGGGGACAGTATGGGAGCAGTACTTC. Translating gives CASSRGGTVWEQYF. The chain combines TRBV7-9 with TRBJ2-7, with a weak D call TRBD1 (7 bases). V was shortened by 5 bases and J by 7 bases, with 18 bases between the two germline ends. The CDR3 runs 14 residues. CDR1 and CDR2 (germline): SEHNR, FQNEAQ (reference sequence).